Below, 26 T cell receptor beta chains from the same sample are listed, as sequenced in a study of OX40 agonist ivuxolimab in advanced cancers. Some clones are missing from TCRdb's copy, which holds only in-frame ones; the method was immunoSEQ multiplex PCR. The repertoire holds about 72,000 clones, with around 89% as singletons. Here the sequenced sample was CD4+ or CD8+ T cells sorted from blood, taken in a trial of the OX40 agonist ivuxolimab. The receptors stem from an adult with an advanced solid tumor such as melanoma, head and neck, liver or kidney cancer.

CDR3 sequence reads: CASSPTSDTYNEQFF. The CDR3 bases are TGCGCCAGCAGCCCAACCTCGGACACTTACAATGAGCAGTTCTTC. The chain uses TRBV5-1 and TRBJ2-1; D possibly corresponds to TRBD1 (5 bases). Germline loops: CDR1 SGHRS, CDR2 YFSETQ. V lost 4 bases to trimming and J lost 4 bases, with 15 bases between them. There are 15 residues in the CDR3.

The V gene is TRBV11-3, the J gene TRBJ2-3, with 14 positions matching TRBD2. V lost 2 bases to trimming and J lost 5 bases; unmatched junction nucleotides: 3. The CDR3 covers 16 residues. Per germline, CDR1 SGHNT and CDR2 YENEEA. The CDR3 is CASSLLTSGRVDTQYF. Written as DNA, the CDR3 is TGTGCCAGCAGCTTACTGACTAGCGGGAGGGTAGATACGCAGTATTTT.

In DNA form, the CDR3 reads TGCGCCAGCAGCCAACAGGAAATCTACAATGAGCAGTTCTTC. Protein: CASSQQEIYNEQFF. The rearrangement links TRBV4-1 to TRBJ2-1; no clear D gene. In germline, CDR1 is MGHRA, CDR2 YSYEKL. V lost 2 bases to trimming and J lost 3 bases, with 8 bases between them. The CDR3 is 14 amino acids.

This clone was recorded once. The chain joins TRBV7-3 to TRBJ1-1, with D perhaps matching TRBD1 (6 bases). The CDR3 is made up of 13 amino acids. V was pared by 4 bases and J by 1 base, with 7 bases between. Germline CDR1 SGHTA, CDR2 FQGTGA. CDR3 DNA sequence: TGTGCCAGCAGCTCACAGGGGAACACTGAAGCTTTCTTT. It translates to CASSSQGNTEAFF.

V usage is TRBV4-1 and J usage is TRBJ2-7; TRBD1 matches 9 bases. Germline lookup yields CDR1 MGHRA and CDR2 YSYEKL. V was clipped by 5 bases and J by 2 bases; unmatched bases: 7. The CDR3 has 15 residues. The CDR3 here is CASSTLTGGTYEQYF. CDR3 nucleotides: TGCGCCAGCAGCACCCTGACAGGGGGAACCTACGAGCAGTACTTC.

The chain links TRBV25-1 to TRBJ1-4; 9 bases line up with TRBD1. Trimming cost V 3 bases and J 5 bases; bases outside gene matches: 7. The CDR3 sequence is 16 residues long. In germline, CDR1 is MGHDK, CDR2 SYGVNS. The chain's CDR3 is CASSDLTGGRNEKLFF. CDR3 DNA sequence: TGTGCCAGCAGTGATCTCACAGGGGGCCGGAATGAAAAACTGTTTTTT.

The chain joins TRBV10-3 to TRBJ2-5; 7 bases agree with TRBD2. V trimming: 9 bases; J trimming: 4 bases; junction bases outside the gene matches: 8. The CDR3 is 13 residues long. Germline V gene lookup returns CDR1 ENHRY and CDR2 SYGVKD. The CDR3 reads CAIARGGGETQYF. CDR3 in DNA: TGTGCCATTGCTCGTGGGGGGGGAGAGACCCAGTACTTC.

As concerns this clone: In the same sample, other DNA sequences code for this CDR3. This chain connects TRBV5-1 to TRBJ2-6, with 7 bases that match TRBD1. CDR1 and CDR2 from the germline V gene are SGHRS and YFSETQ. With 2 bases clipped from V and 4 bases from J, the junction kept 3 bases outside the gene matches. The CDR3 consists of 15 residues. The CDR3 protein is CASSLQGLGANVLTF. DNA for the CDR3: TGCGCCAGCAGCTTACAGGGGCTGGGGGCCAACGTCCTGACTTTC. Drawing the rest from reference TRBV5-1 and TRBJ2-6, the complete variable domain is KAGVTQTPRYLIKTRGQQVTLSCSPISGHRSVSWYQQTPGQGLQFLFEYFSETQRNKGNFPGRFSGRQFSNSRSEMNVSTLELGDSALYLCASSLQGLGANVLTFGAGSRLTVL.

The CDR3 sequence is CASSYGHMNTEAFF. DNA of the CDR3: TGTGCCAGCAGTTACGGACATATGAACACTGAAGCTTTCTTT. This sequence joins TRBV11-2 and TRBJ1-1, with D maybe TRBD1 (5 bases). Deletions cut 6 bases from V and 0 bases from J, with 11 bases between. This CDR3 has 14 residues. The germline CDR1 and CDR2 sequences are SGHAT and FQNNGV. The full variable domain, with the rest looked up from reference TRBV11-2 and TRBJ1-1, is EAGVAQSPRYKIIEKRQSVAFWCNPISGHATLYWYQQILGQGPKLLIQFQNNGVVDDSQLPKDRFSAERLKGVDSTLKIQPAKLEDSAVYLCASSYGHMNTEAFFGQGTRLTVV.

CDR3 amino acids: CASITGFSGSPLHF. CDR3 sequence (DNA): TGTGCCAGCATCACGGGCTTTTCGGGTTCACCCCTCCACTTT. J is TRBJ1-6 and V is TRBV28; no clear D. The CDR3 extends over 14 amino acids. Trimming left V 7 bases short and J 9 bases short, with 16 bases between. Looked up from germline, CDR1 is MDHEN and CDR2 is SYDVKM. Full variable domain (missing parts from reference TRBV28 and TRBJ1-6): DVKVTQSSRYLVKRTGEKVFLECVQDMDHENMFWYRQDPGLGLRLIYFSYDVKMKEKGDIPEGYSVSREKKERFSLILESASTNQTSMYLCASITGFSGSPLHFGNGTRLTVT.

The rearrangement joins TRBV6-5 to TRBJ2-5, with a possible D match to TRBD2 (6 bases). Trimming cost V 2 bases and J 1 base, with 11 bases left between them. This CDR3 is 15 amino acids long. Germline-derived CDR1 and CDR2 are MNHEY and SVGAGI. The CDR3 protein is CASSYGGAVQETQYF. CDR3 coding DNA: TGTGCCAGCAGTTACGGCGGGGCCGTCCAAGAGACCCAGTACTTC.

The DNA for the CDR3 is TGTGCCACAGCGGTTATCCCTAGCGGGGAAACCTACGAGCAGTACTTC. Its translation is CATAVIPSGETYEQYF. The genes are TRBV27 and TRBJ2-7, with 9 bases lining up with TRBD2. Trimming at V came to 10 bases and at J to 2 bases, leaving 15 bases not matched to a gene. CDR1 MNHEY and CDR2 SMNVEV come from the germline V gene (reference sequence). There are 16 residues in the CDR3.

V is TRBV4-1 and J is TRBJ2-7; the match to TRBD2 covers 8 bases. Germline V gene data show CDR1 as MGHRA and CDR2 as YSYEKL. The J segment lost 0 bases and the V segment lost 0 bases, leaving 7 bases of the junction unmatched. This CDR3 has 17 amino acids. DNA of the CDR3: TGCGCCAGCAGCCAAGATAGGGAGCGGGGGAGCTCCTACGAGCAGTACTTC. Protein product: CASSQDRERGSSYEQYF.

CDR3 in amino acids: CASSLGQGRDEQFF. The CDR3 region has the DNA TGTGCCAGCAGCCTCGGACAGGGCAGGGATGAGCAGTTCTTC. This chain links TRBV7-9 with TRBJ2-1, with TRBD1 identical over 8 bases. The germline V gene encodes CDR1 SEHNR and CDR2 FQNEAQ (reference sequence). The trim removed 5 bases at V and 8 bases at J, leaving 8 bases unmatched. The CDR3 has 14 amino acids.

The rearrangement uses TRBV9 and TRBJ1-2; 9 nucleotides line up with TRBD1. The CDR3 contains 18 residues. Germline trimming cut 3 bases from V and 5 bases from J; bases unmatched to any gene: 17. Per the germline V gene, CDR1 is SGDLS and CDR2 is YYNGEE. The CDR3 DNA reads as TGTGCCAGCAGCGCCCGGGACAGGGCAAGGGGGTACCGGTATGGCTACACCTTC. As protein: CASSARDRARGYRYGYTF.

The gene calls are TRBV27 and TRBJ2-7; TRBD1 matches 7 bases. Germline CDR1 reads MNHEY; CDR2 reads SMNVEV (reference sequence). J lost 3 bases, V lost 5 bases, and 4 bases had no gene match. The CDR3 loop spans 13 amino acids. CDR3 DNA sequence: TGTGCCAGCAGTCGTGACAGGGTCTACGAGCAGTACTTC. It codes for CASSRDRVYEQYF.

This rearrangement joins TRBV15 to TRBJ2-3; D remains ambiguous. Trimming removed 0 bases from V and 5 bases from J, with 6 bases in between. CDR3 length: 13 residues. From germline, CDR1 is LNHNV and CDR2 YYDKDF (reference sequence). CDR3 nucleotides: TGTGCCACCAGCAGAGATTGGAGAGATACGCAGTATTTT. As protein: CATSRDWRDTQYF.

The chain recombines TRBV6-5 with TRBJ2-7; the match to TRBD1 covers 10 bases. V shed 5 bases and J 8 bases; nucleotides not matched to a gene: 3. Germline loops: CDR1 MNHEY, CDR2 SVGAGI. The CDR3 is made up of 12 amino acids. CDR3 bases: TGTGCCAGCAGTCGGGACAGGGGAAAGCAGTACTTC. Its translation: CASSRDRGKQYF.

This chain uses TRBV19 with TRBJ1-1, with 12 bases identical to TRBD1. V was pared by 9 bases and J by 1 base, with 12 bases of the junction left unmatched. Germline values: CDR1 LNHDA, CDR2 SQIVND (reference sequence). CDR3 size: 17 residues. The CDR3 loop is CASNFPGQGAPNTEAFF. Here the CDR3 DNA reads TGTGCCAGCAACTTCCCGGGACAGGGGGCCCCGAACACTGAAGCTTTCTTT.

This clone was observed a single time. The rearrangement uses TRBV7-3 and TRBJ1-1, with 11 bases lining up with TRBD1. There are 14 residues in the CDR3. V gave up 4 bases and J gave up 6 bases; unmatched junction bases: 4. Per germline, CDR1 SGHTA and CDR2 FQGTGA. Written as DNA, the CDR3 is TGTGCCAGCAGCTCAGGACAGGGGGCAGCTGAAGCTTTCTTT. It translates to CASSSGQGAAEAFF.

The V and J genes are TRBV6-5 and TRBJ2-2, with TRBD2 as a possible D gene (5 bases). There are 16 residues in the CDR3. Trimming took off 0 bases at V and 3 bases at J, with 11 bases between the two ends. The germline gives CDR1 MNHEY, CDR2 SVGAGI. CDR3 nucleotides: TGTGCCAGCAGTTACTCAGGCGGGTTGGACACCGGGGAGCTGTTTTTT. Translating gives CASSYSGGLDTGELFF.

The CDR3 bases are TGTGCCAGCAGCGTAGAAGCGGGGAGCGCCGCCATTCAGTACTTC. Its translation: CASSVEAGSAAIQYF. This sequence joins TRBV9 and TRBJ2-4; 7 bases fit TRBD2. J lost 9 bases, V lost 0 bases, and 9 bases had no gene match. Germline-derived CDR1 and CDR2 are SGDLS and YYNGEE. The CDR3 has 15 residues.

This chain connects TRBV5-1 to TRBJ1-5; D not certain. The germline gives CDR1 SGHRS, CDR2 YFSETQ. The CDR3 totals 14 residues. Trimming took 0 bases from V and 6 from J, leaving 10 bases between them. This CDR3 reads CASSLGQESQPQHF. The CDR3 coding sequence is TGCGCCAGCAGCTTGGGGCAGGAGTCTCAGCCCCAGCATTTT.

The V call is TRBV5-6, the J call TRBJ2-1, with TRBD2 matching over 9 bases. V was pared by 4 bases and J by 9 bases, with 14 bases of the junction left unmatched. Germline-derived CDR1 and CDR2 are SGHDT and YYEEEE. This CDR3 has 16 residues. The CDR3 region has the DNA TGTGCCAGCAGCCCTACGGGACTAGCCCCAACCGTTGAGCAGTTCTTC. It yields the protein CASSPTGLAPTVEQFF.

The chain uses TRBV28 and TRBJ2-7, with 9 bases fitting TRBD2. CDR1 MDHEN and CDR2 SYDVKM come from the germline V gene. The CDR3 length is 15 residues. J was trimmed by 0 bases and V by 5 bases; bases with no gene match: 5. CDR3 nucleotides: TGTGCCAGCAGTCCCTCAGCGGGGGGCTCCTACGAGCAGTACTTC. Translating gives CASSPSAGGSYEQYF. Based on the CDR3 plus reference TRBV28 and TRBJ2-7, the full variable domain is DVKVTQSSRYLVKRTGEKVFLECVQDMDHENMFWYRQDPGLGLRLIYFSYDVKMKEKGDIPEGYSVSREKKERFSLILESASTNQTSMYLCASSPSAGGSYEQYFGPGTRLTVT.

This chain uses TRBV18 with TRBJ2-1; D may be TRBD1 or TRBD2 (6 bases each). Germline CDR1 and CDR2: KGHSH and LQKENI. This CDR3 spans 14 amino acids. Trimming cost V 3 bases and J 8 bases, with 14 bases left between them. The CDR3 loop is CASSPPGGGDEQFF. The CDR3 DNA reads TGTGCCAGCTCACCCCCTGGGGGCGGGGATGAGCAGTTCTTC.